A single sample is the source of the 18 T cell receptor beta chains below, sequenced in a study of glioma-infiltrating T cells. Using RNA template, CDR3s of TCR alpha and beta were amplified with iRepertoire arm-PCR. One entry per CDR3 protein, called by TCRdb with MiXCR from the multiplex PCR reads. The top ten clones hold more than 15% of a sample with about 140,000 distinct CDR3 sequences, about two fifths of them seen once. The sequenced sample was glioma tissue, nonneoplastic brain tissue, or PBMCs (not recorded which). The receptors were sampled from a human donor with low-grade glioma or glioblastoma, undergoing nonglioma brain surgery, or in good health (not recorded which).

The V call is TRBV4-2, the J call TRBJ2-7; either TRBD1 or TRBD2 may supply D (5 bases each). CDR1 LGHNA and CDR2 YNFKEQ come from the germline V gene. The CDR3 is 13 amino acids. V was trimmed by 5 bases and J by 9 bases, leaving 17 bases between them. CDR3 DNA sequence: TGTGCCAGCAGCGATGGGACCGTAAACACGCAGTACTTC. As protein: CASSDGTVNTQYF.

The chain recombines TRBV28 with TRBJ1-1; D is uncertain. Trimming stripped 5 bases from V and 1 base from J, with 20 bases between. The germline V gene encodes CDR1 MDHEN and CDR2 SYDVKM. The CDR3 contains 17 residues. The DNA for the CDR3 is TGTGCCAGCAGTGACTTTTTGGCAGAGCTTAGGAACACTGAAGCTTTCTTT. Translated, it gives CASSDFLAELRNTEAFF.

At least ten counts were recorded for this clonotype. The chain carries TRBV6-1 and TRBJ2-7; no reliable D call. The CDR3 runs 15 residues. Germline loops: CDR1 MNHNS, CDR2 SASEGT. Trimming removed 3 bases at V and 9 bases at J, with 21 bases between. Here the CDR3 DNA reads TGTGCCAGCAGTGACGATCGGGTACAGAAGGTCGGGCAGTACTTC. This sequence encodes CASSDDRVQKVGQYF.

This sequence joins TRBV2 and TRBJ2-5, with 12 bases fitting TRBD1. The CDR3 loop spans 17 amino acids. The trim removed 6 bases at V and 1 base at J, leaving 9 bases unmatched. Germline values: CDR1 SNHLY, CDR2 FYNNEI. The CDR3 spells CASRWDRGRPLQETQYF. The CDR3 DNA follows: TGTGCCAGCAGATGGGACAGGGGGCGCCCCCTCCAAGAGACCCAGTACTTC.

This clonotype was found a few times. The rearrangement joins TRBV4-1 to TRBJ2-5, with TRBD2 matching over 7 bases. J was trimmed by 2 bases and V by 0 bases; bases with no gene match: 3. The CDR3 totals 15 residues. Germline V lookup: CDR1 MGHRA, CDR2 YSYEKL. The CDR3 here is CASSQDPSGQETQYF. Written as DNA, the CDR3 is TGCGCCAGCAGCCAAGATCCTAGCGGACAAGAGACCCAGTACTTC.

This clonotype showed up just a few times. The chain has TRBV15 and TRBJ2-3, with 8 bases that match TRBD2. Trimming at V came to 0 bases and at J to 1 base, leaving 9 bases not matched to a gene. This CDR3 comprises 18 residues. Germline loops: CDR1 LNHNV, CDR2 YYDKDF (reference sequence). The CDR3 region is CATSRDRERGRRTDTQYF. The CDR3 coding sequence is TGTGCCACCAGCAGAGATCGTGAGCGGGGGCGCCGCACAGATACGCAGTATTTT. The whole variable domain, remainder taken from reference TRBV15 and TRBJ2-3, is DAMVIQNPRYQVTQFGKPVTLSCSQTLNHNVMYWYQQKSSQAPKLLFHYYDKDFNNEADTPDNFQSRRPNTSFCFLDIRSPGLGDTAMYLCATSRDRERGRRTDTQYFGPGTRLTVL.

The table lists this clonotype with many counts. This chain links TRBV6-2 or TRBV6-3 with TRBJ2-5; a weak D match, TRBD1 (6 bases). This CDR3 is 19 amino acids long. The V end was cut by 2 bases, the J end by 6 bases, with 28 bases between. Per the germline V gene, CDR1 is MNHEY and CDR2 is SVGEGT. The CDR3 spells CASSYLPTTTGTPRKTQYF. CDR3 DNA: TGTGCCAGCAGTTACCTGCCAACAACAACAGGGACGCCGAGGAAGACCCAGTACTTC.

In this sample, this clonotype turned up many times. The chain carries TRBV6-2 or TRBV6-3 and TRBJ2-3; D is ambiguous. Germline lookup yields CDR1 MNHEY and CDR2 SVGEGT. V lost 6 bases and J 6 bases, leaving 13 bases between the germline ends. The CDR3 totals 13 residues. CDR3 sequence reads: CASSYHTADTQYF. In DNA, the CDR3 is TGTGCCAGCAGCTACCATACCGCTGATACGCAGTATTTT.

The chain is built from TRBV4-1 and TRBJ1-5, with D unresolved. In germline, CDR1 is MGHRA, CDR2 YSYEKL. Trimming pared 0 bases from V and 7 bases from J, leaving 16 bases between. This CDR3 comprises 16 residues. The CDR3 loop is CASSQEGSRVVQPQHF. The CDR3 DNA follows: TGCGCCAGCAGCCAAGAGGGTTCAAGGGTCGTGCAGCCCCAGCATTTT.

There are a few counts of this clonotype. The V call is TRBV3-1, the J call TRBJ2-3; D call uncertain. The CDR3 length is 13 residues. Germline V gives CDR1 LGHDT, CDR2 YNNKEL (reference sequence). V gave up 3 bases and J gave up 2 bases, with 6 bases separating them. CDR3 nucleotides: TGTGCCAGCAGCCAGTATTTCACAGATACGCAGTATTTT. Its protein is CASSQYFTDTQYF.

This clonotype was counted a few times. The J gene is TRBJ2-5, the V gene TRBV28, with D tentatively TRBD1 or TRBD2 (5 bases each). The V and J ends lost 3 bases and 3 bases respectively, with 8 bases between them. The CDR3 is made up of 13 amino acids. Per the germline V gene, CDR1 is MDHEN and CDR2 is SYDVKM. The CDR3 nucleotides read TGTGCCAGCAGTTTCGGGGCAGAAGAGACCCAGTACTTC. Its protein product is CASSFGAEETQYF.

The rearrangement uses TRBV5-1 and TRBJ2-1, with D possibly called TRBD1 or TRBD2 (5 bases each). This CDR3 contains 17 residues. Trimming took 4 bases from V and 4 from J, leaving 21 bases between them. Germline V gives CDR1 SGHRS, CDR2 YFSETQ. The CDR3 region has the DNA TGCGCCAGCAGCCTGCCCTCCGCCCGGGACGTATACAATGAGCAGTTCTTC. Its translation: CASSLPSARDVYNEQFF.

V gene TRBV28 combines with J gene TRBJ1-3, with 7 bases lining up with TRBD1. CDR1 MDHEN and CDR2 SYDVKM come from the germline V gene. CDR3 length: 15 residues. V shed 5 bases and J 0 bases; nucleotides not matched to a gene: 4. CDR3 DNA: TGTGCCAGCAGTGGGGACAGAAACTCTGGAAACACCATATATTTT. It yields the protein CASSGDRNSGNTIYF.

The V gene is TRBV20-1, the J gene TRBJ1-1; maybe TRBD1 (6 bases). Germline V gene lookup returns CDR1 DFQATT and CDR2 SNEGSKA (reference sequence). CDR3 length equals 17 residues. V dropped 0 bases and J dropped 0 bases, with 17 bases sitting between them. This CDR3 reads CSARDPRPGQLNTEAFF. DNA of the CDR3: TGCAGTGCTAGAGACCCCCGGCCTGGACAGCTGAACACTGAAGCTTTCTTT.

The chain couples TRBV7-2 to TRBJ1-6; 10 bases match TRBD1. Per the germline V gene, CDR1 is SGHTA and CDR2 is FQGNSA. CDR3 length equals 15 residues. Germline trimming cut 5 bases from V and 9 bases from J; bases unmatched to any gene: 7. Written as DNA, the CDR3 is TGTGCCAGCAGCCCCGGGACAGGGGTGCGTTCACCCCTCCACTTT. It codes for CASSPGTGVRSPLHF.

This rearrangement joins TRBV7-2 to TRBJ1-4; 7 bases agree with TRBD1. CDR3 size: 14 residues. Losses at the gene ends were 1 base for V and 5 bases for J; bases not matched to a gene: 1. Germline assignment: CDR1 SGHTA and CDR2 FQGNSA. CDR3 nucleotide sequence: TGTGCCAGCAGCTTAGGCAGGGGGAATGAAAAACTGTTTTTT. The encoded protein is CASSLGRGNEKLFF.

This clonotype has a handful of counts. The gene calls are TRBV27 and TRBJ1-3, with TRBD1 identical over 9 bases. The CDR3 covers 17 residues. Germline-derived CDR1 and CDR2 are MNHEY and SMNVEV (reference sequence). Germline trimming cut 4 bases from V and 0 bases from J; bases unmatched to any gene: 7. In nucleotides, the CDR3 is TGTGCCAGCAGTTCCCTCGGGACAGGGATCTCTGGAAACACCATATATTTT. Protein sequence: CASSSLGTGISGNTIYF.

This clonotype was observed at least ten times. V gene TRBV6-1 combines with J gene TRBJ2-3; D is possibly TRBD1 (6 bases). Germline V gene sequence: CDR1 MNHNS, CDR2 SASEGT. Trimming pared 5 bases from V and 4 bases from J, leaving 13 bases between. The CDR3 totals 14 residues. CDR3 sequence reads: CASSTGTYSDTQYF. The CDR3 bases are TGTGCCAGCAGTACCGGGACATATTCAGATACGCAGTATTTT.